This T cell receptor beta chain was captured by sequencing in a study of blood T cell repertoires in COVID-19. Study-wide background: Sites in the United States, Italy and Spain provided acute and convalescent COVID-19 samples.

Original data processing: Amplification of reference gene primers was used by the study to estimate nucleated cell counts. Using immunoSEQ multiplex PCR, the repertoire was profiled, and TCRdb retains in-frame clones only, with some absent. The V and J calls and the clone size are those of that table, but D and trimming were determined from the DNA. The profile shows around 310,000 clones, 85% to 90% of them singletons. Clinical history reported by participants formed the basis on which cohorts were assigned. Cohort 3 donors counted as recovered after two negative PCRs, clearance, or resolved symptoms. This CDR3 has 18 residues. Germline V gene data show CDR1 as LGHDT and CDR2 as YNNKEL (reference sequence). Between the trimmed V and J ends, which lost 5 bases and 0 bases, there was a span of 17 bases.

This TCR was recovered from a woman aged 25 to 39 who had recovered from COVID-19. The sequenced sample consisted of PBMCs or T cells enriched from blood (not recorded which). The chain couples TRBV3-1 (or the pseudogene TRBV3-2) to TRBJ2-6; TRBD2 might be the D (6 bases). The CDR3 DNA reads TGTGCCAGCAGCGTAGTCGGGGGAACTACCTCTGGGGCCAACGTCCTGACTTTC. It encodes CASSVVGGTTSGANVLTF.